This T cell receptor beta chain was sequenced for a study of cytomegalovirus exposure and HLA in healthy donors. Study overall: Earlier, 100 million or so unique TCR beta sequences were recovered from roughly 170 million T cells by an analysis.

It was with 60 Vbeta and 13 Jbeta primers that the PCR ran. Profiling relied on immunoSEQ multiplex PCR, and the TCRdb table lists in-frame clones only, not all of them. The table shows some 160,000 clones, with around four fifths occurring only once. V lost 3 bases to trimming and J lost 3 bases; unmatched junction nucleotides: 8. CDR1 MNHEY and CDR2 SMNVEV come from the germline V gene (reference sequence). CDR3 length: 15 residues. General observations from the study: Accounts indicate the classifier identified cytomegalovirus status with strong specificity and sensitivity. The listing of 150 to 200 TCR beta chains classed them as cytomegalovirus-associated. Prior analysis indicated that the majority of TCR beta V segments exhibited productivity approximately 87% or approximately 30% of the time.

About this clone: Antigen: not known.

The TCR was taken from a boy aged 2 to 10 in good health and CMV-seronegative. The specimen was PBMCs. The chain uses TRBV27 and TRBJ2-7; 7 bases match TRBD1. In nucleotides, the CDR3 is TGTGCCAGCAGTTTGGAGACAGGGCAACTCTACGAGCAGTACTTC. Amino acids: CASSLETGQLYEQYF.